Here is one TCR beta chain with its context. What it binds is not known. It was with a sample-barcoded 5' primer and a J-beta primer mix that a second PCR of about 6 to 12 cycles was run. TCRdb re-analysed the 5' RACE reads in MiXCR, keeping a single row per CDR3 protein. The data show around 1,000,000 distinct CDR3 sequences, approximately 25% seen once. This record belongs to a study of blood T cells in healthy people across ages. Overall study findings and caveats: Age advanced and TCR beta diversity per million T cells fell, roughly linearly. A conclusive naive versus antigen-experienced comparison was prevented by the unsorted PBMCs.

There are 18 residues in the CDR3. The ends were cut back, 7 bases at V and 2 bases at J, with 27 bases in the middle. Germline V CDR1 and CDR2: SGHRS, YFSETQ. This same sample was also part of a study on T cells of mothers and their children. That publication notes: Three healthy Caucasian mothers, along with their six children, were the donors. About 2.8 million TCR beta reads per child versus over 9.5 million per mother.

This receptor was obtained from a girl aged 2 to 10 in good health. Source material: blood. The V and J genes are TRBV5-1 and TRBJ2-5, with D perhaps being TRBD1 or TRBD2 (5 bases each). In DNA, the CDR3 is TGCGCCAGCGCCCGGGACCTCACAGCCCCCTTGCGGCAAGAGACCCAGTACTTC. This encodes CASARDLTAPLRQETQYF.